The 9 T cell receptor beta chains listed next were all sequenced from one sample in a study of T-cell memory formation after mild COVID-19. TCRdb analysed the 5' RACE reads with MiXCR anew, one entry per CDR3 protein. The sample has approximately 150,000 distinct CDR3 sequences, around 13% seen once; the top ten hold approximately 3.4%. Sequenced sample: PBMCs or a T cell subset sorted from them (not recorded which). Source of these receptors: a man aged 18 to 30 who had mild COVID-19 (a few samples of this study predate the infection). Cell type and time point are not known.

J is TRBJ2-5 and V is TRBV7-3; 10 nucleotides line up with TRBD1. The V and J ends lost 1 base and 5 bases, in that order; junction bases with no gene match: 7. Per the germline V gene, CDR1 is SGHTA and CDR2 is FQGTGA. CDR3 length: 16 amino acids. The DNA for the CDR3 is TGTGCCAGCAGCTTAAAGGGACAGGGGACGGGGGAGACCCAGTACTTC. Translation: CASSLKGQGTGETQYF.

The sample holds a few counts of this clonotype. The rearrangement uses TRBV7-2 and TRBJ2-3; 9 positions match TRBD2. Germline values: CDR1 SGHTA, CDR2 FQGNSA. The junction had 5 bases not matched to a gene; V was cut back by 5 bases and J by 5 bases. The CDR3 loop spans 14 amino acids. This CDR3 reads CASSLSGGRDTQYF. The CDR3, as DNA: TGTGCCAGCAGCCTTAGCGGGGGTCGAGATACGCAGTATTTT. Variable domain in full (rest from reference TRBV7-2 and TRBJ2-3): GAGVSQSPSNKVTEKGKDVELRCDPISGHTALYWYRQSLGQGLEFLIYFQGNSAPDKSGLPSDRFSAERTGGSVSTLTIQRTQQEDSAVYLCASSLSGGRDTQYFGPGTRLTVL.

This clonotype was seen repeatedly, ten times or more. CDR3 region: CASSLYPATGNTIYF. The CDR3 region has the DNA TGCGCCAGCAGCTTGTATCCGGCTACTGGAAACACCATATATTTT. The V call is TRBV5-1, the J call TRBJ1-3; D unclear. Germline-derived CDR1 and CDR2 are SGHRS and YFSETQ. The ends were cut back, 1 base at V and 2 bases at J, with 10 bases in the middle. The CDR3 contains 15 residues.

This clonotype was observed a handful of times. The J gene is TRBJ2-1, the V gene TRBV6-5, with TRBD2 matching over 8 bases. There are 16 residues in the CDR3. Germline CDR1 reads MNHEY; CDR2 reads SVGAGI. Germline trimming cut 4 bases from V and 5 bases from J; bases unmatched to any gene: 10. CDR3 in amino acids: CASSSRPGAGDNEQFF. The CDR3 coding sequence is TGTGCCAGCAGTTCGAGGCCTGGAGCGGGGGACAATGAGCAGTTCTTC.

CDR3 DNA: TGTGCCAGCAGCTCAGAGAGCAATGAGCAGTTCTTC. As protein: CASSSESNEQFF. This rearrangement joins TRBV7-6 to TRBJ2-1, with no clear D. The germline V gene has CDR1 SGHVS and CDR2 FNYEAQ. The CDR3 totals 12 residues. Between the trimmed V and J ends, which lost 4 bases and 6 bases, there was a span of 7 bases. Looking up the rest from reference TRBV7-6 and TRBJ2-1 gives the full variable domain: GAGVSQSPRYKVTKRGQDVALRCDPISGHVSLYWYRQALGQGPEFLTYFNYEAQQDKSGLPNDRFSAERPEGSISTLTIQRTEQRDSAMYRCASSSESNEQFFGPGTRLTVL.

This clonotype has just a few counts. The chain uses TRBV11-2 and TRBJ2-1; D is unclear. CDR1 SGHAT and CDR2 FQNNGV come from the germline V gene. The CDR3 loop spans 15 amino acids. The germline V and J ends were trimmed by 0 bases and 4 bases, with 10 bases remaining between them. CDR3 sequence (DNA): TGTGCCAGCAGCTTAGATCCCGGGTCTTACAATGAGCAGTTCTTC. It specifies CASSLDPGSYNEQFF.

The rearrangement uses TRBV18 and TRBJ2-1; the D gene is possibly TRBD1 (5 bases). The CDR3 extends over 13 amino acids. Trimming removed 3 bases at V and 9 bases at J, with 12 bases between. The germline gives CDR1 KGHSH, CDR2 LQKENI. DNA of the CDR3: TGTGCCAGCTCACCGGACACGTACGGTGAGCAGTTCTTC. Residues: CASSPDTYGEQFF.

The rearrangement joins TRBV6-2 or TRBV6-3 to TRBJ2-2; TRBD1 matches at 8 bases. The CDR3 has 16 amino acids. Germline trimming cut 10 bases from V and 5 bases from J; bases unmatched to any gene: 15. Germline V gene lookup returns CDR1 MNHEY and CDR2 SVGEGT. The chain's CDR3 is CATLQGAGLLTGELFF. DNA of the CDR3: TGTGCCACCCTCCAGGGGGCCGGACTGTTGACCGGGGAGCTGTTTTTT.

This clonotype appeared a few times. The V and J genes are TRBV20-1 and TRBJ2-7; TRBD2 agrees at 14 bases. CDR1 DFQATT and CDR2 SNEGSKA come from the germline V gene (reference sequence). J lost 0 bases, V lost 2 bases, and 6 bases had no gene match. This CDR3 has 17 residues. CDR3 in amino acids: CSARPGLAGGSSYEQYF. The CDR3 bases are TGCAGTGCTAGACCTGGACTAGCGGGGGGTAGCTCCTACGAGCAGTACTTC.